The rows below give T cell receptor beta chains drawn from one sample of a study of T cell responses to AZD1222 COVID-19 vaccine. Some clones are missing from TCRdb's copy, which holds only in-frame ones; the method was immunoSEQ multiplex PCR. This repertoire shows about 76,000 clones, around 90% found once; its top ten account for 3.5% to 5%. The sequencing here drew on peripheral blood, taken on day 0 of AZD1222 vaccination. The receptors stem from an adult in good health. Each CDR3 is given with its conserved first and last residue. Each record gives: V gene, J gene, D gene, clone size, CDR3 protein, CDR3 DNA. A D gene is named only where the DNA matches it firmly. Expanded clones are given a class, and other clones once, few, many or no size at all.

V gene: TRBV18
J gene: TRBJ1-1
D gene: .
clone size: .
CDR3 protein: CASSITGQTNTEAFF
CDR3 DNA: TGTGCCAGCTCAATAACGGGACAAACGAACACTGAAGCTTTCTTT

V gene: TRBV13
J gene: TRBJ2-1
D gene: TRBD2
clone size: .
CDR3 protein: CASSSTSGTRKYNEQFF
CDR3 DNA: TGTGCCAGCAGCTCGACTTCCGGGACTAGAAAGTACAATGAGCAGTTCTTC

V gene: TRBV6-6
J gene: TRBJ2-2
D gene: .
clone size: .
CDR3 protein: CASSYLSGTTPSNTGELFF
CDR3 DNA: TGTGCCAGCAGCTACTTGTCCGGGACAACCCCTTCGAACACCGGGGAGCTGTTTTTT

V gene: TRBV7-3
J gene: TRBJ1-1
D gene: .
clone size: .
CDR3 protein: CASSFQGGYESAAFF
CDR3 DNA: TGTGCCAGCAGCTTCCAGGGAGGGTATGAATCTGCAGCTTTCTTT

V gene: TRBV7-6
J gene: TRBJ2-7
D gene: .
clone size: .
CDR3 protein: CASSKNTGTGSYEQYF
CDR3 DNA: TGTGCCAGCAGCAAAAATACCGGGACTGGATCCTACGAGCAGTACTTC

V gene: TRBV19
J gene: TRBJ1-6
D gene: .
clone size: .
CDR3 protein: CASSGRLYSPLHF
CDR3 DNA: TGTGCCAGTAGCGGACGGTTATATTCACCCCTCCACTTT

V gene: TRBV7-3
J gene: TRBJ1-2
D gene: .
clone size: .
CDR3 protein: CASTPAPGDYGYTF
CDR3 DNA: TGTGCCAGCACCCCGGCCCCAGGTGACTATGGCTACACCTTC

V gene: TRBV9
J gene: TRBJ2-1
D gene: TRBD2
clone size: .
CDR3 protein: CASSGTGTSGNNEQFF
CDR3 DNA: TGTGCCAGCAGCGGCACCGGGACTAGCGGGAACAATGAGCAGTTCTTC

V gene: TRBV11-3
J gene: TRBJ1-2
D gene: .
clone size: .
CDR3 protein: CASSPGDSDGGYTF
CDR3 DNA: TGTGCCAGCAGCCCAGGGGACTCCGACGGGGGCTACACCTTC

V gene: TRBV6-5
J gene: TRBJ2-3
D gene: TRBD2
clone size: .
CDR3 protein: CASSPLAADTQYF
CDR3 DNA: TGTGCCAGCAGTCCACTAGCGGCAGATACGCAGTATTTT

V gene: TRBV25-1
J gene: TRBJ2-1
D gene: TRBD1
clone size: .
CDR3 protein: CASSDGTGWFDEQFF
CDR3 DNA: TGTGCCAGCAGTGACGGGACAGGGTGGTTCGATGAGCAGTTCTTC

V gene: TRBV5-4
J gene: TRBJ1-3
D gene: .
clone size: .
CDR3 protein: CASSFASAGNTIYF
CDR3 DNA: TGTGCCAGCAGCTTTGCGTCGGCCGGAAACACCATATATTTT

V gene: TRBV7-3
J gene: TRBJ2-7
D gene: .
clone size: .
CDR3 protein: CASSLTITFYEQYF
CDR3 DNA: TGTGCCAGCAGCTTAACGATAACTTTCTACGAGCAGTACTTC

V gene: TRBV12-3/TRBV12-4
J gene: TRBJ2-2
D gene: .
clone size: .
CDR3 protein: CASSFNTGELFF
CDR3 DNA: TGTGCCAGCAGCTTTAACACCGGGGAGCTGTTTTTT

V gene: TRBV5-4
J gene: TRBJ2-3
D gene: TRBD2
clone size: .
CDR3 protein: CASRTKAGEYETDTQYF
CDR3 DNA: TGTGCCAGCAGGACAAAGGCGGGGGAGTATGAAACAGATACGCAGTATTTT

V gene: TRBV3-1/TRBV3-2
J gene: TRBJ1-6
D gene: .
clone size: .
CDR3 protein: CASSQGSSSYNSPLHF
CDR3 DNA: TGTGCCAGCAGCCAAGGGTCTAGCTCCTATAATTCACCCCTCCACTTT

V gene: TRBV9
J gene: TRBJ1-2
D gene: .
clone size: .
CDR3 protein: CASSAHGGYTF
CDR3 DNA: TGTGCCAGCAGCGCACATGGCGGCTACACCTTC

V gene: TRBV29-1
J gene: TRBJ2-7
D gene: TRBD2
clone size: .
CDR3 protein: CSVDNSGAGSYEQYF
CDR3 DNA: TGCAGCGTTGACAATAGCGGGGCGGGCTCCTACGAGCAGTACTTC

V gene: TRBV12-3/TRBV12-4
J gene: TRBJ2-1
D gene: .
clone size: .
CDR3 protein: CASSRLSYNEQFF
CDR3 DNA: TGTGCCAGCAGCCGATTGTCCTACAATGAGCAGTTCTTC

V gene: TRBV4-2
J gene: TRBJ1-2
D gene: .
clone size: once
CDR3 protein: CASSQDMNRDGAF
CDR3 DNA: TGTGCCAGCAGCCAAGATATGAACAGGGATGGGGCCTTC

V gene: TRBV6-5
J gene: TRBJ2-7
D gene: .
clone size: .
CDR3 protein: CASKEGVYYEQYF
CDR3 DNA: TGTGCCAGCAAGGAGGGTGTCTACTACGAGCAGTACTTC

V gene: TRBV30
J gene: TRBJ2-3
D gene: .
clone size: .
CDR3 protein: CAWGSDGDTQYF
CDR3 DNA: TGTGCCTGGGGTAGCGACGGAGATACGCAGTATTTT